Listed here are 26 T cell receptor beta chains from one sample, sequenced in a study of cytomegalovirus exposure and HLA in healthy donors (dated by TCRdb to the late 2010s). The library was produced with the immunoSEQ multiplex PCR assay. The multiplex PCR relied on a mix of 60 forward primers for TCR Vbeta segments and 13 reverse primers for TCR Jbeta segments. TCRdb re-hosts the immuneACCESS table, in-frame sequences only. Its copies lack some clones; in the studies checked, an unresolved V gene accounts for under half of them, and the cause for the rest is not known. The sample includes roughly 200,000 clones, with approximately 86% observed a single time. The leading ten clones occupy less than 0.4% of the sample. Sequenced input: PBMCs. These receptors all come from a woman aged 25 to 39 in good health and CMV-seronegative.

The chain uses TRBV6-5 and TRBJ2-7; D might be TRBD2 (5 bases). The CDR3 extends over 13 amino acids. The germline gives CDR1 MNHEY, CDR2 SVGAGI. Trimming removed 0 bases at V and 6 bases at J, with 9 bases between. CDR3 in DNA: TGTGCCAGCAGTTACTCGAGGGTATCCGAGCAGTACTTC. It yields the protein CASSYSRVSEQYF.

This sequence joins TRBV14 and TRBJ1-2, with D hard to call. Between the trimmed V and J ends, which lost 0 bases and 3 bases, there was a span of 8 bases. The CDR3 spans 14 residues. Germline V gene lookup returns CDR1 SGHDN and CDR2 FVKESK. The CDR3 DNA is TGTGCCAGCAGCCAAGATAACGGGTACTATGGCTACACCTTC. Translating gives CASSQDNGYYGYTF. Drawing the rest from reference TRBV14 and TRBJ1-2, the complete variable domain is EAGVTQFPSHSVIEKGQTVTLRCDPISGHDNLYWYRRVMGKEIKFLLHFVKESKQDESGMPNNRFLAERTGGTYSTLKVQPAELEDSGVYFCASSQDNGYYGYTFGSGTRLTVV.

CDR3 sequence: CASSPQGQGNYEQYF. In DNA, the CDR3 is TGTGCCAGCAGTCCCCAGGGACAGGGGAACTACGAGCAGTACTTC. The chain joins TRBV28 to TRBJ2-7, with 10 bases lining up with TRBD1. Germline CDR1 and CDR2: MDHEN and SYDVKM. Unmatched junction bases numbered 7, after V lost 5 bases and J lost 3 bases. The CDR3 runs to 15 residues.

The V and J genes are TRBV14 and TRBJ1-1; D gene unclear. V lost 4 bases, J lost 5 bases, and 11 bases lay in between. CDR3 length equals 13 residues. The germline V gene has CDR1 SGHDN and CDR2 FVKESK. In DNA form, the CDR3 reads TGTGCCAGCAGCCCGTTCCAGTGGACTGAAGCTTTCTTT. It specifies CASSPFQWTEAFF. Combining the CDR3 with reference TRBV14 and TRBJ1-1 gives the whole variable domain EAGVTQFPSHSVIEKGQTVTLRCDPISGHDNLYWYRRVMGKEIKFLLHFVKESKQDESGMPNNRFLAERTGGTYSTLKVQPAELEDSGVYFCASSPFQWTEAFFGQGTRLTVV.

The V gene is TRBV7-9, the J gene TRBJ1-1; unclear D gene. The CDR3 contains 14 residues. V was pared by 2 bases and J by 1 base, with 8 bases between. The germline V gene has CDR1 SEHNR and CDR2 FQNEAQ (reference sequence). CDR3 in amino acids: CASSLYSQNTEAFF. CDR3 sequence (DNA): TGTGCCAGCAGCTTATACAGCCAGAACACTGAAGCTTTCTTT. Drawing the rest from reference TRBV7-9 and TRBJ1-1, the complete variable domain is DTGVSQNPRHKITKRGQNVTFRCDPISEHNRLYWYRQTLGQGPEFLTYFQNEAQLEKSRLLSDRFSAERPKGSFSTLEIQRTEQGDSAMYLCASSLYSQNTEAFFGQGTRLTVV.

The rearrangement links TRBV19 to TRBJ1-2; the match to TRBD1 covers 7 bases. J was trimmed by 3 bases and V by 4 bases; bases with no gene match: 5. The CDR3 is made up of 14 amino acids. Germline V gene lookup returns CDR1 LNHDA and CDR2 SQIVND (reference sequence). CDR3 nucleotides: TGTGCCAGTAGTACCCCGACAGGGTACTATGGCTACACCTTC. Amino acid sequence: CASSTPTGYYGYTF.

This clone was observed a handful of times. CDR3 residues: CASSEVSSVSYEQYF. The CDR3 DNA sequence: TGTGCCAGCAGTGAAGTTTCTAGCGTTTCGTACGAGCAGTACTTC. This sequence joins TRBV6-1 and TRBJ2-7, with D tentatively TRBD2 (6 bases). Germline-derived CDR1 and CDR2 are MNHNS and SASEGT. Trimming pared 1 base from V and 4 bases from J, leaving 14 bases between. The CDR3 length is 15 residues.

The chain links TRBV15 to TRBJ2-2; D might be TRBD2 (6 bases). Trimming pared 5 bases from V and 3 bases from J, leaving 10 bases between. CDR1 is LNHNV, CDR2 YYDKDF, per germline (reference sequence). The CDR3 covers 14 residues. The CDR3 sequence is CATSRELYTGELFF. In DNA, the CDR3 is TGTGCCACCAGCCGGGAGCTCTACACCGGGGAGCTGTTTTTT. The variable domain in full, with the rest retrieved from reference TRBV15 and TRBJ2-2, is DAMVIQNPRYQVTQFGKPVTLSCSQTLNHNVMYWYQQKSSQAPKLLFHYYDKDFNNEADTPDNFQSRRPNTSFCFLDIRSPGLGDTAMYLCATSRELYTGELFFGEGSRLTVL.

This chain connects TRBV14 to TRBJ2-1, with a possible D match to TRBD2 (6 bases). Germline V lookup: CDR1 SGHDN, CDR2 FVKESK. The CDR3 is 14 residues long. The V and J ends lost 6 bases and 6 bases respectively, with 15 bases between them. The DNA of the CDR3 is TGTGCCAGCAGTCCTCTCTGGGGGGTCAATGAGCAGTTCTTC. Its protein product is CASSPLWGVNEQFF.

J is TRBJ2-7 and V is TRBV7-2; 8 nucleotides align to TRBD2. In germline, CDR1 is SGHTA, CDR2 FQGNSA. V was pared by 5 bases and J by 2 bases, with 8 bases of the junction left unmatched. The CDR3 has 15 residues. CDR3 region: CASSPEGGGPYEQYF. CDR3 DNA: TGTGCCAGCAGCCCAGAGGGCGGGGGGCCCTACGAGCAGTACTTC.

In nucleotides, the CDR3 is TGTGCCAGCAGTGATGACAGGGGGTTAACAGATACGCAGTATTTT. This sequence encodes CASSDDRGLTDTQYF. The J gene is TRBJ2-3, the V gene TRBV2, with 9 positions matching TRBD1. The CDR3 is 15 residues long. Looked up from germline, CDR1 is SNHLY and CDR2 is FYNNEI. J gave up 3 bases and V 3 bases, and 4 bases lay outside the gene matches.

V is TRBV5-4 and J is TRBJ1-3, with D uncertain. V dropped 0 bases and J dropped 0 bases, with 7 bases sitting between them. The length of the CDR3 is 15 residues. Germline V gene sequence: CDR1 SGHNT, CDR2 YYREEE (reference sequence). For the CDR3, the DNA is TGTGCCAGCAGCTTGGGTACTCCCTCTGGAAACACCATATATTTT. Translating it yields CASSLGTPSGNTIYF.

This sequence joins TRBV5-1 and TRBJ2-3; TRBD1 matches 12 bases. The CDR3 has 15 amino acids. Germline V gene lookup returns CDR1 SGHRS and CDR2 YFSETQ. The V and J ends lost 3 bases and 7 bases, in that order; junction bases with no gene match: 6. The CDR3 DNA reads as TGCGCCAGCAGCTCGTGGGACAGGGGGCCGTATACGCAGTATTTT. Amino acid sequence: CASSSWDRGPYTQYF. Together with reference TRBV5-1 and TRBJ2-3, the CDR3 gives the full variable domain: KAGVTQTPRYLIKTRGQQVTLSCSPISGHRSVSWYQQTPGQGLQFLFEYFSETQRNKGNFPGRFSGRQFSNSRSEMNVSTLELGDSALYLCASSSWDRGPYTQYFGPGTRLTVL.

The V call is TRBV13, the J call TRBJ2-5, with 15 bases matching TRBD2. The ends lost 5 bases at V and 5 bases at J; junction bases unmatched: 6. Germline V gives CDR1 PRHDT, CDR2 FYEKMQ (reference sequence). This CDR3 has 16 amino acids. CDR3 residues: CASSPRTSGGVETQYF. CDR3 bases: TGTGCCAGCAGCCCCCGGACTAGCGGGGGGGTGGAGACCCAGTACTTC.

The chain combines TRBV2 with TRBJ2-7; the D is unclear. The CDR3 has 11 residues. Germline assignment: CDR1 SNHLY and CDR2 FYNNEI. The V and J ends lost 4 bases and 3 bases respectively, with 4 bases between them. CDR3 amino acids: CASSALYEQYF. For the CDR3, the DNA is TGTGCCAGCAGTGCCCTCTACGAGCAGTACTTC.

This clone was observed once. The chain has TRBV11-2 and TRBJ2-6; D ambiguous. The germline V gene encodes CDR1 SGHAT and CDR2 FQNNGV. The CDR3 runs to 14 residues. The germline V and J ends were trimmed by 4 bases and 0 bases, with 4 bases remaining between them. The CDR3 spells CASSSLSGANVLTF. DNA of the CDR3: TGTGCCAGCAGCTCCCTCTCTGGGGCCAACGTCCTGACTTTC.

The chain links TRBV13 to TRBJ2-2; D is unclear. The CDR3 has 15 residues. Germline values: CDR1 PRHDT, CDR2 FYEKMQ (reference sequence). The ends were cut back, 3 bases at V and 1 base at J, with 9 bases in the middle. Here the CDR3 DNA reads TGTGCCAGCAGCTTTCTCGGCGGGAACACCGGGGAGCTGTTTTTT. Its translation: CASSFLGGNTGELFF.

The rearrangement uses TRBV5-4 and TRBJ2-3, with TRBD2 matching over 7 bases. The germline CDR1 and CDR2 sequences are SGHNT and YYREEE (reference sequence). This CDR3 has 15 amino acids. The V gene end was trimmed by 4 bases and the J gene end by 3 bases; junction bases not matched to a gene: 8. The CDR3 here is CASSPRGLETDTQYF. In DNA, the CDR3 is TGTGCCAGCAGCCCCCGTGGACTAGAAACAGATACGCAGTATTTT.

A few counts support this clone. This chain uses TRBV15 with TRBJ2-3; TRBD1 aligns across 8 bases. Germline assignment: CDR1 LNHNV and CDR2 YYDKDF (reference sequence). V lost 0 bases, J lost 5 bases, and 16 bases stayed unmatched. The CDR3 contains 19 residues. In nucleotides, the CDR3 is TGTGCCACCAGCAGAGATTCCGGGTCAGGGGGCGTAGCGGAAGATACGCAGTATTTT. Translating it yields CATSRDSGSGGVAEDTQYF.

This clone has only one observation. The rearrangement links TRBV9 to TRBJ2-1; 9 bases map to TRBD2. Germline-derived CDR1 and CDR2 are SGDLS and YYNGEE. After removal of 3 bases from V and 5 bases from J, the junction contained 6 bases not matched to a gene. This CDR3 has 15 amino acids. The CDR3 is CASSALAGLNNEQFF. In DNA form, the CDR3 reads TGTGCCAGCAGCGCACTAGCGGGCCTTAACAATGAGCAGTTCTTC.

The J gene is TRBJ2-2, the V gene TRBV5-1; D perhaps matches TRBD1 (7 bases). V shed 4 bases and J shed 4 bases, with 14 bases lying between them. This CDR3 has 15 residues. Germline CDR1 is SGHRS and CDR2 is YFSETQ. The CDR3 DNA follows: TGCGCCAGCAGCACCGGGACAGCGGGCACCGGGGAGCTGTTTTTT. It translates to CASSTGTAGTGELFF.

The chain combines TRBV7-9 with TRBJ2-5; D is unresolved. This CDR3 is built from 11 residues. Germline CDR1 reads SEHNR; CDR2 reads FQNEAQ (reference sequence). Trimming pared 10 bases from V and 5 bases from J, leaving 11 bases between. CDR3 loop: CATSDSETQYF. Written as DNA, the CDR3 is TGTGCCACCAGTGACTCTGAGACCCAGTACTTC.

In its sample, this clone was seen once. The chain employs TRBV27 and TRBJ1-1; 7 bases fit TRBD1. The V segment lost 6 bases and the J segment 3 bases; nucleotides outside the gene matches: 7. The CDR3 has 14 amino acids. The V gene's germline CDR1 is MNHEY and CDR2 SMNVEV (reference sequence). The CDR3 nucleotides read TGTGCCAGCAGGGAACAGGGGCGGCACACTGAAGCTTTCTTT. Its translation is CASREQGRHTEAFF.

This clone has only one observation. The rearrangement links TRBV9 to TRBJ2-1; D uncertain. With 0 bases removed from V and 8 bases from J, the gap between germline ends came to 18 bases. In germline, CDR1 is SGDLS, CDR2 YYNGEE. The CDR3 is 16 amino acids. The CDR3 DNA reads TGTGCCAGCAGCGTAGCCCAAGTTCTTACTTCACATGAGCAGTTCTTC. This encodes CASSVAQVLTSHEQFF.

The V call is TRBV6-5, the J call TRBJ1-1; 9 positions match TRBD1. CDR1 MNHEY and CDR2 SVGAGI come from the germline V gene. The CDR3 length is 14 residues. V was clipped by 6 bases and J by 1 base; unmatched bases: 3. In DNA form, the CDR3 reads TGTGCCAGCAGCTGGGACAGGGCGAACACTGAAGCTTTCTTT. This gives the protein CASSWDRANTEAFF.

This clone was detected a few times. At one boundary the junction diverges from the germline segment, which might be a read error. This chain uses TRBV15 with TRBJ2-3; tentatively, D is TRBD2 (6 bases). Germline V gene sequence: CDR1 LNHNV, CDR2 YYDKDF (reference sequence). The CDR3 consists of 12 residues. CDR3: CATSRASGTPNF. DNA for the CDR3: TGTGCCACCAGCAGAGCCTCGGGGACTCCCAATTTT.